The 32 T cell receptor beta chains presented below share a single source sample, sequenced in a study of cytomegalovirus exposure and HLA in healthy donors. PCR was performed using 60 Vbeta and 13 Jbeta primers. Repertoires were generated with immunoSEQ multiplex PCR, while TCRdb's copy carries only in-frame clones and drops some. The sample yields 220,000 or so clones, approximately 80% seen once. The sequenced material came from PBMCs. The receptors stem from a man aged 45 to 65 in good health and CMV-seronegative.

The genes are TRBV30 and TRBJ2-1; 10 bases map to TRBD2. CDR3 length equals 15 residues. Per the germline V gene, CDR1 is GTSNPN and CDR2 is SVGIG (reference sequence). V lost 3 bases to trimming and J lost 6 bases; unmatched junction nucleotides: 8. Written as DNA, the CDR3 is TGTGCCTGGAGGGGTCTAGCGGGAGTCGGCAATGAGCAGTTCTTC. It yields the protein CAWRGLAGVGNEQFF.

The CDR3: CASKLRDRVADTQYF. The DNA for the CDR3 is TGTGCCAGTAAATTACGGGACAGGGTGGCAGATACGCAGTATTTT. The genes are TRBV28 and TRBJ2-3, with 9 bases matching TRBD1. V was clipped by 9 bases and J by 4 bases; unmatched bases: 11. Looked up from germline, CDR1 is MDHEN and CDR2 is SYDVKM. The CDR3 spans 15 residues.

This clone was picked up a small number of times. This CDR3 reads CASSQEGASDRRQYF. The CDR3 DNA follows: TGCGCCAGCAGCCAAGAGGGAGCGTCCGACCGGCGGCAGTACTTC. The chain couples TRBV4-1 to TRBJ2-7; possibly TRBD2 for D (5 bases). The CDR3 extends over 15 amino acids. Between the trimmed V and J ends, which lost 0 bases and 9 bases, there was a span of 18 bases. In germline, CDR1 is MGHRA, CDR2 YSYEKL.

The V call is TRBV18, the J call TRBJ2-3; 9 bases align to TRBD2. The CDR3 covers 16 residues. CDR1 and CDR2 from the germline V gene are KGHSH and LQKENI. V dropped 2 bases and J dropped 6; count of bases not matched to a gene: 9. The CDR3 spells CASSPEASGKLDTQYF. CDR3 nucleotides: TGTGCCAGCTCACCAGAGGCTAGCGGGAAGCTGGATACGCAGTATTTT.

The gene calls are TRBV2 and TRBJ2-7, with 7 positions matching TRBD2. CDR3 length: 15 amino acids. V shed 3 bases and J 3 bases; nucleotides not matched to a gene: 8. From germline, CDR1 is SNHLY and CDR2 FYNNEI. CDR3 sequence (DNA): TGTGCCAGCAGTGAGGTCCCTAGCGGTTACTACGAGCAGTACTTC. Its translation is CASSEVPSGYYEQYF.

The genes are TRBV28 and TRBJ1-4, with D uncertain. With 4 bases removed from V and 8 bases from J, the gap between germline ends came to 11 bases. CDR1 is MDHEN, CDR2 SYDVKM, per germline. The CDR3 length is 13 residues. CDR3 protein: CASSSRHVEKLFF. The CDR3 bases are TGTGCCAGCAGTTCGAGACACGTAGAAAAACTGTTTTTT.

J is TRBJ2-3 and V is TRBV27, with TRBD2 identical over 7 bases. With V trimmed by 0 bases and J by 2 bases, 2 bases remained unmatched. The CDR3 spans 15 residues. The germline V gene encodes CDR1 MNHEY and CDR2 SMNVEV (reference sequence). The DNA for the CDR3 is TGTGCCAGCAGTTTATCGGGGGGGTTCACAGATACGCAGTATTTT. Translation: CASSLSGGFTDTQYF.

The J gene is TRBJ2-1, the V gene TRBV5-4; 7 nucleotides agree with TRBD1. This CDR3 contains 15 residues. V was clipped by 4 bases and J by 1 base; unmatched bases: 5. Germline V lookup: CDR1 SGHNT, CDR2 YYREEE (reference sequence). The CDR3: CASSADRASYNEQFF. Here the CDR3 DNA reads TGTGCCAGCAGCGCAGACAGGGCGTCCTACAATGAGCAGTTCTTC.

This chain connects TRBV19 to TRBJ2-3; 8 bases are a match to TRBD1. The CDR3 totals 15 residues. The J segment lost 4 bases and the V segment lost 5 bases, leaving 8 bases of the junction unmatched. Looked up from germline, CDR1 is LNHDA and CDR2 is SQIVND (reference sequence). For the CDR3, the DNA is TGTGCCAGTAGTTCCGGACAGGGCACAGCAGATACGCAGTATTTT. This translates into CASSSGQGTADTQYF. The full variable domain, rest sourced from reference TRBV19 and TRBJ2-3, is DGGITQSPKYLFRKEGQNVTLSCEQNLNHDAMYWYRQDPGQGLRLIYYSQIVNDFQKGDIAEGYSVSREKKESFPLTVTSAQKNPTAFYLCASSSGQGTADTQYFGPGTRLTVL.

The chain is built from TRBV6-5 and TRBJ2-2; D may be TRBD1 (8 bases). The germline CDR1 and CDR2 sequences are MNHEY and SVGAGI. V dropped 6 bases and J dropped 6 bases, with 11 bases sitting between them. The CDR3 is 13 residues long. DNA for the CDR3: TGTGCCAGCAGCACAGGGGGGGCCGGGGAGCTGTTTTTT. This translates into CASSTGGAGELFF.

The chain has TRBV6-6 and TRBJ2-1, with 9 bases identical to TRBD1. Germline V lookup: CDR1 MNHNY, CDR2 SVGAGI (reference sequence). The V gene end was trimmed by 7 bases and the J gene end by 4 bases; junction bases not matched to a gene: 5. CDR3 length equals 14 residues. This chain's CDR3 is CASKQGAMYNEQFF. In DNA, the CDR3 is TGTGCCAGCAAACAGGGGGCTATGTACAATGAGCAGTTCTTC.

The chain recombines TRBV6-5 with TRBJ2-2; tentative D call: TRBD2 (6 bases). Germline V CDR1 and CDR2: MNHEY, SVGAGI. The CDR3 extends over 15 amino acids. V gave up 8 bases and J gave up 4 bases, with 17 bases separating them. The DNA of the CDR3 is TGTGCCAGCGGGGGAATGGAGGAGGGCACCGGGGAGCTGTTTTTT. This codes for CASGGMEEGTGELFF.

This clone occurred a few times. This rearrangement joins TRBV7-2 to TRBJ2-1; 11 bases are a match to TRBD2. This CDR3 is built from 16 residues. J gave up 2 bases and V 5 bases, and 5 bases lay outside the gene matches. Germline V CDR1 and CDR2: SGHTA, FQGNSA. The CDR3 loop is CASSPLAGGPYNEQFF. The CDR3 DNA reads as TGTGCCAGCAGCCCATTAGCGGGAGGGCCCTACAATGAGCAGTTCTTC.

The rearrangement links TRBV7-3 to TRBJ2-2, with 8 bases lining up with TRBD2. Losses at the gene ends were 0 bases for V and 6 bases for J; bases not matched to a gene: 9. The CDR3 totals 17 residues. CDR1 and CDR2 (germline): SGHTA, FQGTGA. CDR3 amino acids: CASSLTSGRGRAGELFF. CDR3 coding DNA: TGTGCCAGCAGCTTAACCAGCGGGAGAGGGAGAGCCGGGGAGCTGTTTTTT.

The chain joins TRBV27 to TRBJ1-2; D remains ambiguous. The germline V and J ends were trimmed by 7 bases and 2 bases, with 17 bases remaining between them. The CDR3 totals 15 residues. Germline loops: CDR1 MNHEY, CDR2 SMNVEV (reference sequence). The CDR3 spells CASTMRGQENYGYTF. The DNA for the CDR3 is TGTGCCAGCACTATGCGCGGGCAGGAAAACTATGGCTACACCTTC.

DNA for the CDR3: TGTGCCAGTAGGGCTAGTCGGTCCTACGAGCAGTACTTC. As protein: CASRASRSYEQYF. The chain employs TRBV19 and TRBJ2-7; D is undetermined. This CDR3 is 13 amino acids long. Germline CDR1 reads LNHDA; CDR2 reads SQIVND (reference sequence). Trimming pared 6 bases from V and 1 base from J, leaving 10 bases between.

V is TRBV10-3 and J is TRBJ1-2; weak D call: TRBD1 (6 bases). Germline CDR1 ENHRY, CDR2 SYGVKD. The CDR3 covers 14 residues. The germline V and J ends were trimmed by 7 bases and 2 bases, with 14 bases remaining between them. The CDR3 DNA reads as TGTGCCATCACCGAAGGGGGGGGAAACTATGGCTACACCTTC. It codes for CAITEGGGNYGYTF.

This rearrangement joins TRBV27 to TRBJ1-5; D is undetermined. The V and J ends lost 9 bases and 5 bases respectively, with 14 bases between them. The CDR3 runs 13 residues. Germline V gene lookup returns CDR1 MNHEY and CDR2 SMNVEV (reference sequence). This CDR3 is CASSRQPYQPQHF. As DNA, the CDR3 is TGTGCCAGTTCCCGACAACCTTATCAGCCCCAGCATTTT.

The V gene is TRBV30, the J gene TRBJ1-1, with 10 bases fitting TRBD1. Trimming cost V 2 bases and J 11 bases; bases outside gene matches: 8. Germline CDR1 reads GTSNPN; CDR2 reads SVGIG (reference sequence). This CDR3 has 13 amino acids. CDR3 in amino acids: CAWSRDRGSNAFF. The CDR3 bases are TGTGCCTGGAGTAGGGACAGGGGCTCCAATGCTTTCTTT.

V gene TRBV10-1 combines with J gene TRBJ2-3; TRBD2 matches 7 bases. The V gene's germline CDR1 is WNHNN and CDR2 SYGVQD (reference sequence). Trimming at V came to 5 bases and at J to 8 bases, leaving 7 bases not matched to a gene. The CDR3 extends over 13 amino acids. This CDR3 is CASSSDWGGTQYF. In DNA form, the CDR3 reads TGCGCCAGCAGTTCCGATTGGGGGGGTACGCAGTATTTT.

The V and J genes are TRBV5-4 and TRBJ2-5; 12 nucleotides agree with TRBD2. This CDR3 region has 15 residues. Germline lookup yields CDR1 SGHNT and CDR2 YYREEE (reference sequence). With V trimmed by 5 bases and J by 5 bases, 7 bases remained unmatched. CDR3 DNA sequence: TGTGCCAGCAGTACGACTAGCGGGAGCAGCGAGACCCAGTACTTC. Translated: CASSTTSGSSETQYF.

The chain has TRBV2 and TRBJ2-3; 8 bases are a match to TRBD2. V trimming: 9 bases; J trimming: 4 bases; junction bases outside the gene matches: 12. Per the germline V gene, CDR1 is SNHLY and CDR2 is FYNNEI. The CDR3 runs 15 residues. CDR3 in DNA: TGTGCCAGTGGGGCCAGCGGGAGCCCGCCAGATACGCAGTATTTT. It encodes CASGASGSPPDTQYF.

The chain couples TRBV9 to TRBJ2-7; D possibly corresponds to TRBD2 (5 bases). Germline-derived CDR1 and CDR2 are SGDLS and YYNGEE. Trimming pared 4 bases from V and 6 bases from J, leaving 17 bases between. This CDR3 has 14 amino acids. The CDR3 coding sequence is TGTGCCAGCAGCCCCTCCCCGGACTCCGCCGAGCAGTACTTC. Translating gives CASSPSPDSAEQYF.

The chain uses TRBV19 and TRBJ2-3, with unresolved D. The germline V gene encodes CDR1 LNHDA and CDR2 SQIVND (reference sequence). CDR3 length: 11 residues. Deletions cut 5 bases from V and 7 bases from J, with 7 bases between. CDR3 loop: CASSYLYTQYF. The CDR3 region has the DNA TGTGCCAGTAGTTACCTATATACGCAGTATTTT.

This rearrangement joins TRBV15 to TRBJ2-7, with 7 bases identical to TRBD2. Germline lookup yields CDR1 LNHNV and CDR2 YYDKDF (reference sequence). CDR3 length equals 16 residues. J gave up 0 bases and V 0 bases, and 5 bases lay outside the gene matches. The CDR3 sequence: CATSREGRASSYEQYF. In nucleotides, the CDR3 is TGTGCCACCAGCAGAGAAGGGAGGGCTAGCTCCTACGAGCAGTACTTC. The entire variable domain, with the rest obtained from reference TRBV15 and TRBJ2-7, is as follows: DAMVIQNPRYQVTQFGKPVTLSCSQTLNHNVMYWYQQKSSQAPKLLFHYYDKDFNNEADTPDNFQSRRPNTSFCFLDIRSPGLGDTAMYLCATSREGRASSYEQYFGPGTRLTVT.

The chain recombines TRBV9 with TRBJ2-1; 9 positions agree with TRBD2. The germline V gene has CDR1 SGDLS and CDR2 YYNGEE. Trimming took 3 bases from V and 0 from J; bases not matched to a gene: 7. This CDR3 is 17 amino acids long. This CDR3 reads CASSARGGLLSYNEQFF. The CDR3 nucleotides are TGTGCCAGCAGCGCGCGGGGGGGACTACTCTCCTACAATGAGCAGTTCTTC.

The chain combines TRBV9 with TRBJ2-3; weak D call: TRBD1 (5 bases). Looked up from germline, CDR1 is SGDLS and CDR2 is YYNGEE. This CDR3 spans 13 amino acids. V was clipped by 5 bases and J by 0 bases, with 7 bases between them. CDR3 in amino acids: CASSRQSTDTQYF. The CDR3 DNA sequence: TGTGCCAGCAGTCGACAGAGCACAGATACGCAGTATTTT. The entire variable domain, with the rest obtained from reference TRBV9 and TRBJ2-3, is as follows: DSGVTQTPKHLITATGQRVTLRCSPRSGDLSVYWYQQSLDQGLQFLIQYYNGEERAKGNILERFSAQQFPDLHSELNLSSLELGDSALYFCASSRQSTDTQYFGPGTRLTVL.

This chain connects TRBV7-8 to TRBJ2-7, with 9 nucleotides matching TRBD2. The CDR3 totals 16 residues. With 4 bases clipped from V and 4 bases from J, the junction kept 11 bases outside the gene matches. The V gene's germline CDR1 is SGHVS and CDR2 FQNEAQ. The CDR3 spells CASSSQGGRASYEQYF. Written as DNA, the CDR3 is TGTGCCAGCAGCTCCCAGGGCGGGAGGGCCTCGTACGAGCAGTACTTC.

This chain links TRBV7-8 with TRBJ2-5, with 7 bases that match TRBD2. Germline V gene lookup returns CDR1 SGHVS and CDR2 FQNEAQ. V dropped 0 bases and J dropped 5; count of bases not matched to a gene: 9. The CDR3 extends over 16 amino acids. CDR3 nucleotides: TGTGCCAGCAGCTTAGCGTTGGGCGGGAGATCCGAGACCCAGTACTTC. As protein: CASSLALGGRSETQYF.

This chain joins TRBV11-2 and TRBJ1-1; 10 bases match TRBD1. Germline V gene data show CDR1 as SGHAT and CDR2 as FQNNGV. The CDR3 extends over 15 amino acids. Trimming removed 1 base from V and 6 bases from J; junction bases left unmatched: 5. The CDR3 loop is CASSLGGQGGPEAFF. The CDR3 DNA reads as TGTGCCAGCAGCTTAGGAGGACAGGGGGGACCTGAAGCTTTCTTT.

The chain joins TRBV28 to TRBJ2-5; 10 bases are a match to TRBD2. Germline CDR1 and CDR2: MDHEN and SYDVKM. This CDR3 is 15 amino acids long. The ends lost 5 bases at V and 5 bases at J; junction bases unmatched: 8. Written as DNA, the CDR3 is TGTGCCAGCAGTCAGAGCGGGAGGGCCGTGGAGACCCAGTACTTC. Encoded protein: CASSQSGRAVETQYF.

The chain combines TRBV4-2 with TRBJ2-1; 7 bases fit TRBD2. Germline loops: CDR1 LGHNA, CDR2 YNFKEQ. Unmatched junction bases numbered 6, after V lost 0 bases and J lost 1 base. The CDR3 totals 17 residues. This CDR3 is CASSQDGLAVSYNEQFF. In DNA form, the CDR3 reads TGTGCCAGCAGCCAAGACGGGCTAGCGGTTTCCTACAATGAGCAGTTCTTC.